The 12 T cell receptor beta chains reported below all come from one sample, sequenced in a study of T cell repertoires in cytomegalovirus infection (dated 2019 in TCRdb). Sequencing was performed on an Illumina HiSeq 1500. The raw public data were reprocessed by TCRdb itself: fastp quality trimming at Q25, MiXCR clonotype calling, in-frame beta chains only. Each entry merges the rows of one CDR3 protein and shows their most common DNA and genes. For this sample there are roughly 990,000 distinct CDR3 sequences; approximately 31% appear just once. The ten biggest clones cover roughly an eighth of the sample. This specimen's treatment or condition label, interpreted: in vitro stimulation with specific CMV peptide epitopes to enrich CMV-specific T cells. No antigen has been assigned to these receptors. Sample: cultured CD8+ T cells from PBMCs, taken from culture after CMV antigen stimulation. The receptors come from a human donor in good health (CMV status not recorded). Some clones in this sample may be carry-over from other donors' samples.

This clonotype was detected ten times or more. The gene calls are TRBV7-6 and TRBJ2-5, with TRBD1 identical over 10 bases. The CDR3 covers 16 residues. Losses at the gene ends were 1 base for V and 2 bases for J; bases not matched to a gene: 4. Germline assignment: CDR1 SGHVS and CDR2 FNYEAQ. In DNA form, the CDR3 reads TGTGCCAGCAGCTTAGGTCCGGACAGGGGGCAAGAGACCCAGTACTTC. It is translated as CASSLGPDRGQETQYF.

At least ten counts were recorded for this clonotype. J is TRBJ2-3 and V is TRBV7-9; the D is unclear. This CDR3 is 13 amino acids long. The germline V and J ends were trimmed by 2 bases and 2 bases, with 5 bases remaining between them. CDR1 SEHNR and CDR2 FQNEAQ come from the germline V gene (reference sequence). CDR3 coding DNA: TGTGCCAGCAGCTTACCGGTCACAGATACGCAGTATTTT. Translated, it gives CASSLPVTDTQYF.

This clonotype was counted many times. The V gene is TRBV7-6, the J gene TRBJ2-2; 7 bases align to TRBD1. This CDR3 has 17 amino acids. From germline, CDR1 is SGHVS and CDR2 FNYEAQ. V was pared by 2 bases and J by 3 bases, with 9 bases of the junction left unmatched. The CDR3 reads CASSLPRQGLDTGELFF. For the CDR3, the DNA is TGTGCCAGCAGCTTACCCCGACAGGGTTTGGACACCGGGGAGCTGTTTTTT.

This chain links TRBV7-6 with TRBJ1-4; 10 bases are a match to TRBD1. This CDR3 region has 17 residues. Trimming removed 4 bases from V and 2 bases from J; junction bases left unmatched: 7. Germline assignment: CDR1 SGHVS and CDR2 FNYEAQ. The CDR3, as DNA: TGTGCCAGCAGCTCAGGACAGGGGGTCATTACTAATGAAAAACTGTTTTTT. This codes for CASSSGQGVITNEKLFF.

The table lists this clonotype with a few counts. The chain carries TRBV5-1 and TRBJ2-1; 9 nucleotides match TRBD2. Unmatched junction bases numbered 5, after V lost 5 bases and J lost 2 bases. Per the germline V gene, CDR1 is SGHRS and CDR2 is YFSETQ. The CDR3 loop spans 15 amino acids. CDR3 nucleotides: TGCGCCAGCAGGGAGCGGGGGGCCCCCTACAATGAGCAGTTCTTC. It codes for CASRERGAPYNEQFF.

This clonotype appeared a few times. The chain uses TRBV28 and TRBJ2-3; 9 bases agree with TRBD1. Germline assignment: CDR1 MDHEN and CDR2 SYDVKM. V gave up 6 bases and J gave up 2 bases; unmatched junction bases: 15. There are 18 residues in the CDR3. The CDR3 DNA follows: TGTGCCAGCAGGCGTCCCGGGACAGGGTTGACCACCACAGATACGCAGTATTTT. This encodes CASRRPGTGLTTTDTQYF. Full variable domain (outside the CDR3, taken from reference TRBV28 and TRBJ2-3): DVKVTQSSRYLVKRTGEKVFLECVQDMDHENMFWYRQDPGLGLRLIYFSYDVKMKEKGDIPEGYSVSREKKERFSLILESASTNQTSMYLCASRRPGTGLTTTDTQYFGPGTRLTVL.

This clonotype has a count of ten or more. The chain uses TRBV11-3 and TRBJ2-1; no clear D gene. V was trimmed by 0 bases and J by 2 bases, leaving 8 bases between them. The germline V gene has CDR1 SGHNT and CDR2 YENEEA. This CDR3 spans 15 amino acids. CDR3 sequence (DNA): TGTGCCAGCAGCTTAGATATAGGTACCTACAATGAGCAGTTCTTC. It is translated as CASSLDIGTYNEQFF.

The chain is built from TRBV7-8 and TRBJ2-3, with D tentatively TRBD2 (6 bases). V dropped 5 bases and J dropped 0 bases, with 15 bases sitting between them. The CDR3 is 16 residues long. Germline V gene sequence: CDR1 SGHVS, CDR2 FQNEAQ. Written as DNA, the CDR3 is TGTGCCAGCAGCGAGTCGGGACTCCTTAGCACAGATACGCAGTATTTT. Amino acids: CASSESGLLSTDTQYF.

The V gene is TRBV29-1, the J gene TRBJ2-3, with D unclear. Trimming shortened V by 7 bases and J by 4 bases, and 18 bases separated the two germline ends. The germline CDR1 and CDR2 sequences are SQVTM and ANQGSEA. The CDR3 is 14 amino acids. DNA for the CDR3: TGCAGCGGGGCATCCTACCTCCCCCCAGATACGCAGTATTTT. Translating it yields CSGASYLPPDTQYF.

The V call is TRBV10-3, the J call TRBJ2-1; D not certain. Germline-derived CDR1 and CDR2 are ENHRY and SYGVKD. CDR3 length: 13 residues. Trimming shortened V by 7 bases and J by 6 bases, and 13 bases separated the two germline ends. The CDR3, as DNA: TGTGCCATCACTGTGAGCTTGGCCAATGAGCAGTTCTTC. Translation gives CAITVSLANEQFF.

The V and J genes are TRBV27 and TRBJ2-5; perhaps D is TRBD1 or TRBD2 (5 bases each). The CDR3 length is 12 residues. With 5 bases removed from V and 9 bases from J, the gap between germline ends came to 13 bases. The V gene's germline CDR1 is MNHEY and CDR2 SMNVEV (reference sequence). The CDR3 nucleotides are TGTGCCAGCAGTGAGGGGTTTGGGGCCCAGTACTTC. Encoded protein: CASSEGFGAQYF.

This rearrangement joins TRBV4-1 to TRBJ2-3; weak D call: TRBD1 (6 bases). The CDR3 has 18 amino acids. Trimming took off 1 base at V and 0 bases at J, with 17 bases between the two ends. The germline gives CDR1 MGHRA, CDR2 YSYEKL. This chain's CDR3 is CASSQGGSGTSSTDTQYF. The CDR3 bases are TGCGCCAGCAGCCAAGGTGGCTCCGGGACAAGCAGCACAGATACGCAGTATTTT.